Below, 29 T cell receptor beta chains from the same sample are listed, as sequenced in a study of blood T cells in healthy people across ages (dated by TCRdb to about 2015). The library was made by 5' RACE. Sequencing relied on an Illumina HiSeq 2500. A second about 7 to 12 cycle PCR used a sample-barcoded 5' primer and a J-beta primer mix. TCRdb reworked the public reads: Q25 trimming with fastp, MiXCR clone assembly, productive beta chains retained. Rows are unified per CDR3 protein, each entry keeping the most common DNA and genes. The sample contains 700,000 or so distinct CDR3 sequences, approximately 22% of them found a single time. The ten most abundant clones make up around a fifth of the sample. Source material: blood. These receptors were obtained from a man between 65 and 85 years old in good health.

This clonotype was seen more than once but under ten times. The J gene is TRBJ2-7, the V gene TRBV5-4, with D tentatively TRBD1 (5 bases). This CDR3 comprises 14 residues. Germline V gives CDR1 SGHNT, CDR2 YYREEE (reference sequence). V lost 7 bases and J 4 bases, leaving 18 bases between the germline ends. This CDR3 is CASRSRTPGYEQYF. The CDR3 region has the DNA TGTGCCAGCCGTTCAAGGACACCTGGATACGAGCAGTACTTC.

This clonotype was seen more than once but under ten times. CDR3 sequence: CASSQKPTEQYF. CDR3 in DNA: TGTGCCAGCAGCCAAAAACCTACAGAGCAGTACTTC. The chain combines TRBV3-1 with TRBJ2-5, with unresolved D. From germline, CDR1 is LGHDT and CDR2 YNNKEL (reference sequence). This CDR3 comprises 12 residues. Trimming stripped 2 bases from V and 11 bases from J, with 12 bases between.

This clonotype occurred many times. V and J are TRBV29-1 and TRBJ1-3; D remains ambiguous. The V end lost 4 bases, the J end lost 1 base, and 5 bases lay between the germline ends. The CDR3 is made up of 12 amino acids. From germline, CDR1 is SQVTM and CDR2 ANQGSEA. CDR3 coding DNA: TGCAGCGTTGGGGAGTCTGGAAACACCATATATTTT. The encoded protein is CSVGESGNTIYF.

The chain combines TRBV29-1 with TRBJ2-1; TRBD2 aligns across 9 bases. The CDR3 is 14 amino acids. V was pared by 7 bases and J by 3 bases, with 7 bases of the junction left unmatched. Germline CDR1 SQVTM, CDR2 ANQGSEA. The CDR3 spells CSAEGSGSYNEQFF. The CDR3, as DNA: TGCAGCGCTGAGGGTAGCGGGAGCTACAATGAGCAGTTCTTC.

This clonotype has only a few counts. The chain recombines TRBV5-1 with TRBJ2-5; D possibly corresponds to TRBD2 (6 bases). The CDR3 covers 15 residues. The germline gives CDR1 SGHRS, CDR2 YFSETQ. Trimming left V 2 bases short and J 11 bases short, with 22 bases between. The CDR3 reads CASSFPLAGPEEQYF. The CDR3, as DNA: TGCGCCAGCAGCTTCCCTTTGGCGGGGCCGGAAGAGCAGTACTTC.

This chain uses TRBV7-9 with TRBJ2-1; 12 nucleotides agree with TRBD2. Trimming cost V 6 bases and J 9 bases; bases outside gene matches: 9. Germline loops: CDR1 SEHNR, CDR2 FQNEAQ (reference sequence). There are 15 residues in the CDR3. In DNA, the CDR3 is TGTGCCAGCAGGATAAAGACTAGCGGGAGCTCTGAGCAGTTCTTC. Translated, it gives CASRIKTSGSSEQFF.

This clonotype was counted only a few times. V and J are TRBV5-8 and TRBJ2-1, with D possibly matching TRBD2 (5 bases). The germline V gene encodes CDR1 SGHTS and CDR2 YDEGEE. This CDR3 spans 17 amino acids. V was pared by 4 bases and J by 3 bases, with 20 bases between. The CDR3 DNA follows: TGTGCCAGCAGCGTACGTTTTACTGTGCGGGTCTACAATGAGCAGTTCTTC. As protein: CASSVRFTVRVYNEQFF.

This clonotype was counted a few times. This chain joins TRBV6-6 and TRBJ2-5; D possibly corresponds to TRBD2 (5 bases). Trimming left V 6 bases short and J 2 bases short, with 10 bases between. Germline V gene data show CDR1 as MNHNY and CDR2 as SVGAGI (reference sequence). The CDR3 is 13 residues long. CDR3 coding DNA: TGTGCCAGCAGGGCGGGCCTGCAAGAGACCCAGTACTTC. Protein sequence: CASRAGLQETQYF.

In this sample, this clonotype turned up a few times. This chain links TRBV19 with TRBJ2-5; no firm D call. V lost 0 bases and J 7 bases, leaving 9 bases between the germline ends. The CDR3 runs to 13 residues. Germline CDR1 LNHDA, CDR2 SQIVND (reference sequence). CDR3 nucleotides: TGTGCCAGTAGTATAGAACCCTATGGGACCCAGTACTTC. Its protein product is CASSIEPYGTQYF.

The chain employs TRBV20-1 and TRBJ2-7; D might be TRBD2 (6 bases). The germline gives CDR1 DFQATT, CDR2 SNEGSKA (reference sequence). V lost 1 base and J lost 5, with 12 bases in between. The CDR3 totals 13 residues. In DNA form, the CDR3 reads TGCAGTGCTAGAGTAACGGGGGTAAACGAGCAGTACTTC. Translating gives CSARVTGVNEQYF.

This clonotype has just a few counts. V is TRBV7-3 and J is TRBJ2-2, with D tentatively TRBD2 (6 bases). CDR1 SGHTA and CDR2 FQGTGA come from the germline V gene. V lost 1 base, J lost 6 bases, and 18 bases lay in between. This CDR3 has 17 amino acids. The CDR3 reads CASSLRTAGSLAGELFF. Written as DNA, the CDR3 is TGTGCCAGCAGCTTAAGGACGGCCGGGAGTCTTGCCGGGGAGCTGTTTTTT.

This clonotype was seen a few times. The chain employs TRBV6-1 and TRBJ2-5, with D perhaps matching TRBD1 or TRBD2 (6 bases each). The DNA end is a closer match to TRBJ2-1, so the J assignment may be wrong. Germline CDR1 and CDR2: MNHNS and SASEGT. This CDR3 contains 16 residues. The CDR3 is CASSLGGMAGWNEQFF. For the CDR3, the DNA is TGTGCCAGCTCCCTAGGGGGGATGGCGGGATGGAATGAGCAGTTCTTC.

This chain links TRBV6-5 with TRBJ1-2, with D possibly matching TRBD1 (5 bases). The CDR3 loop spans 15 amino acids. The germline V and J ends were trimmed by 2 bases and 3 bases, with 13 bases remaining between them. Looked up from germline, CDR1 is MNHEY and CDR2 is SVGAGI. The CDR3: CASSYTLTDYYGYTF. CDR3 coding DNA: TGTGCCAGCAGTTACACATTGACAGACTACTATGGCTACACCTTC.

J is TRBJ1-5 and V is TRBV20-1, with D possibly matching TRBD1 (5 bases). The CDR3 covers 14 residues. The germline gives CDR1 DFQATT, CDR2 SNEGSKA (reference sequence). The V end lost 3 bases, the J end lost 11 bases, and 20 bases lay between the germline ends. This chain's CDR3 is CSASLGEFDPTQHF. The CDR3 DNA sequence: TGCAGTGCTAGTCTAGGGGAATTTGACCCAACCCAGCATTTT.

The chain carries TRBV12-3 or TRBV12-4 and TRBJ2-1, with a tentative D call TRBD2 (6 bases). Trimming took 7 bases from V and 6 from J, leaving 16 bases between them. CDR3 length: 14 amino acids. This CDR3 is CASNPGVGSNEQFF. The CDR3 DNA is TGTGCCAGCAACCCGGGGGTTGGAAGCAATGAGCAGTTCTTC.

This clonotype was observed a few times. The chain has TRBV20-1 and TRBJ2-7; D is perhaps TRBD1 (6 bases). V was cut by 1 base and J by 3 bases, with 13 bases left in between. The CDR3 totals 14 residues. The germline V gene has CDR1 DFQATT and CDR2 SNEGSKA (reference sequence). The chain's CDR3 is CSARVQAGVYEQYF. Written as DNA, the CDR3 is TGCAGTGCTAGAGTTCAGGCAGGGGTCTACGAGCAGTACTTC.

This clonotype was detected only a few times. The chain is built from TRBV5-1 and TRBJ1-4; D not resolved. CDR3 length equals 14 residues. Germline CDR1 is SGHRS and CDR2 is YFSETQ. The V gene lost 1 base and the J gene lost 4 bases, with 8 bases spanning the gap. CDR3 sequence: CASSLNSFNEKLFF. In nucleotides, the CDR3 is TGCGCCAGCAGCTTGAACAGCTTTAATGAAAAACTGTTTTTT.

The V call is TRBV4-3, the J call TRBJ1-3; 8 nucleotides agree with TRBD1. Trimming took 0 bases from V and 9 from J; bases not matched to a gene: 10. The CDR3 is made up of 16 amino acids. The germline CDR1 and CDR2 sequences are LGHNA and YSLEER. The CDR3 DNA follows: TGCGCCAGCAGCCAAGATAAAGGGACAGGAAGAGGCACCATATATTTT. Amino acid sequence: CASSQDKGTGRGTIYF.

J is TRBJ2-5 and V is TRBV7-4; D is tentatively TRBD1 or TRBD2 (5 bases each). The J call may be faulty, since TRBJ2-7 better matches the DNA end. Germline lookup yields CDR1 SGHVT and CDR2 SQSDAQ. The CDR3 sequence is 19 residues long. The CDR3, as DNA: TGTGCCAGCAGCTTAGAGAGCTGGACGAGGGGAAAGCACCCCTACGAGCAGTACTTC. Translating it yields CASSLESWTRGKHPYEQYF.

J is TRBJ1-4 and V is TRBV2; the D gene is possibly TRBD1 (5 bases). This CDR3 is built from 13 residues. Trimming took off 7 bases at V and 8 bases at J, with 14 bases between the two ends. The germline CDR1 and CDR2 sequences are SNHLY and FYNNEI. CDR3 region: CASTGQEGEKLFF. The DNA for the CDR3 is TGTGCCAGCACGGGGCAGGAAGGGGAAAAACTGTTTTTT.

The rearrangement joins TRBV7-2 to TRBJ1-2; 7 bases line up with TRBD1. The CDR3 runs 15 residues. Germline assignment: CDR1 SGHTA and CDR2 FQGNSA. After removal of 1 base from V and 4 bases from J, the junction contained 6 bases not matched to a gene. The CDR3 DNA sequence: TGTGCCAGCAGCTTAGTTGCAGGGGGGGCCTATGGCTACACCTTC. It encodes CASSLVAGGAYGYTF.

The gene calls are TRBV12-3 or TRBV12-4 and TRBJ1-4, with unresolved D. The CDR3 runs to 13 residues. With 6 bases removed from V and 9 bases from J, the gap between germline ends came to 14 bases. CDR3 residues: CASRLRLGKKLFF. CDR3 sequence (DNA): TGTGCCAGCAGGCTACGGTTGGGTAAAAAACTGTTTTTT.

The CDR3 loop reads CASSRGFGTEAFF. The CDR3 bases are TGTGCCAGCAGCCGGGGGTTTGGCACTGAAGCTTTCTTT. The genes are TRBV3-1 and TRBJ1-1; a possible D gene is TRBD1 (5 bases). V gave up 4 bases and J gave up 4 bases, with 10 bases separating them. The CDR3 covers 13 residues. CDR1 is LGHDT, CDR2 YNNKEL, per germline (reference sequence).

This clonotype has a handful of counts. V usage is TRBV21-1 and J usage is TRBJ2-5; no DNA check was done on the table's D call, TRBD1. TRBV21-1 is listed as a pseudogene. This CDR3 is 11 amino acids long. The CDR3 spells CASSKFPGTFF. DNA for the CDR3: TGTGCCAGCAGCAAATTTCCAGGGACGTTCTTC.

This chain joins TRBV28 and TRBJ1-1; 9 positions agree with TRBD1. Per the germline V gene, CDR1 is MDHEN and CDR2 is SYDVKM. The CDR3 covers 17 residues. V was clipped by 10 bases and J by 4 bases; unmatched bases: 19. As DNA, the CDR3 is TGTGCCATCAGCTTAACCGGGACAGGGCACGGTGGCACTGAAGCTTTCTTT. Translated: CAISLTGTGHGGTEAFF.

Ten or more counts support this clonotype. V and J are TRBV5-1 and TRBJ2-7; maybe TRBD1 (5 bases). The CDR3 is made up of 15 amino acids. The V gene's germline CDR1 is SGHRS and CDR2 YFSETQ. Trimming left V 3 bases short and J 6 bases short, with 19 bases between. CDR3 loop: CASSSDFRQPVEQYF. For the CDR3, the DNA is TGCGCCAGCAGCTCGGATTTCCGACAGCCGGTCGAGCAGTACTTC.

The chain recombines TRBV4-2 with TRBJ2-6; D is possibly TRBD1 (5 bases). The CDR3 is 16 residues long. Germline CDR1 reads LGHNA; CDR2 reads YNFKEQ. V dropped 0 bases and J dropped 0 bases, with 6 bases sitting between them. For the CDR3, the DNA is TGTGCCAGCAGCCAAGATGGGGCCTCTGGGGCCAACGTCCTGACTTTC. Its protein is CASSQDGASGANVLTF.

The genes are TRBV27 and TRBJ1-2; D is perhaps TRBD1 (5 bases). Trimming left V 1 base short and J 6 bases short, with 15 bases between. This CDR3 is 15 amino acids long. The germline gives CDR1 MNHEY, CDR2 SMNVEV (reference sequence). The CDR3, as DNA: TGTGCCAGCAGTTTATACGGCGGGAAAGGGGATGGCTACACCTTC. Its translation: CASSLYGGKGDGYTF.

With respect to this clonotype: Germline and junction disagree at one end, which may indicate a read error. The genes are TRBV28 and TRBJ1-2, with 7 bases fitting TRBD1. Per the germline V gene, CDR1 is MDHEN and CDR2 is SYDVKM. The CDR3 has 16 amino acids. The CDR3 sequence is CASTLTGQAHLYGYTF. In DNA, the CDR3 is TGCGCCAGCACCCTGACCGGACAGGCTCACCTCTATGGCTACACCTTC.